This TCR beta chain originates from a study of blood T cell repertoires in COVID-19. Across the study: From T cells, B-cell-depleted T cells, or PBMCs came the material, which was cDNA or gDNA.

Those enrolled, adults aged roughly 18 to 89 years, came from about two dozen US areas. The study assigned cohorts using participant-reported clinical history. Trimming shortened V by 2 bases and J by 5 bases, and 7 bases separated the two germline ends. This CDR3 contains 13 residues. In the original processing: Reference gene primer amplification in the assay estimated nucleated cell counts. The method was immunoSEQ multiplex PCR; TCRdb's version includes in-frame clones alone and lacks a portion of them. That table is the source of V, J and clone size, and D and trimming were worked out from the DNA. The sample has a few hundred thousand clones, 88% seen once.

V gene TRBV12-3 or TRBV12-4 combines with J gene TRBJ1-5, with unresolved D. The receptor's source is a woman aged 40 to 50 with acute COVID-19. Sequencing was carried out using PBMCs or T cells enriched from blood (not recorded which). The chain's CDR3 is CASSLSYDQPQHF. The DNA of the CDR3 is TGTGCCAGCAGTTTATCGTATGATCAGCCCCAGCATTTT.